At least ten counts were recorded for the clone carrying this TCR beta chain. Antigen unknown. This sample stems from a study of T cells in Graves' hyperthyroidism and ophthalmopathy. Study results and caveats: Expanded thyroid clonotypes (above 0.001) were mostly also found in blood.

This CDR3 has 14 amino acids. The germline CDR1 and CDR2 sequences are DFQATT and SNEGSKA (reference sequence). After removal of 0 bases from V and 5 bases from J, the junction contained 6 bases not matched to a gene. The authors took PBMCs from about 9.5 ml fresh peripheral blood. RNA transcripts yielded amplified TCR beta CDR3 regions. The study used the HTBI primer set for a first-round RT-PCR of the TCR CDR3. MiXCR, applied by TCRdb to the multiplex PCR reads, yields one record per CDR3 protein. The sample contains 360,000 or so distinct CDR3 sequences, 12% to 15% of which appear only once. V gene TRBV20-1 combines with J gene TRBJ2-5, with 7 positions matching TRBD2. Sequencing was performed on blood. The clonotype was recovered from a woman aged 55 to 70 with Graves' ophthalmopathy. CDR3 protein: CSARDLNGGETQYF. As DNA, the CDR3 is TGCAGTGCTAGAGATCTAAACGGGGGGGAGACCCAGTACTTC.